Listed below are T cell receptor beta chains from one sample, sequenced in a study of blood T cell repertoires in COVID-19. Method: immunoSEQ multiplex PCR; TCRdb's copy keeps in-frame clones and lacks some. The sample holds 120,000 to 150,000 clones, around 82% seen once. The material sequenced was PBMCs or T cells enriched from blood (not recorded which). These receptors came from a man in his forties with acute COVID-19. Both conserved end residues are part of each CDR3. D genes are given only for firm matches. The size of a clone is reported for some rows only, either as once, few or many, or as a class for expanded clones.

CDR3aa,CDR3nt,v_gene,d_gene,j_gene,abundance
CASSQTGTRLNEQFF,TGCGCCAGCAGCCAAACCGGGACTAGGCTAAATGAGCAGTTCTTC,TRBV4-3,TRBD2,TRBJ2-1,-
CASSHRPPGGLINEQFF,TGCGCCAGCAGCCACCGCCCGCCAGGGGGCTTAATTAATGAGCAGTTCTTC,TRBV10-2,TRBD1,TRBJ2-1,-
CASSLNPGAVNYGYTF,TGCGCCAGCAGCTTGAACCCAGGGGCTGTGAACTATGGCTACACCTTC,TRBV5-1,-,TRBJ1-2,-
CSVRAGTDQYGYTF,TGCAGCGTTCGCGCCGGGACAGACCAATATGGCTACACCTTC,TRBV29-1,TRBD1,TRBJ1-2,-
CTISDTNRAGELFF,TGTACCATCAGTGATACTAACAGGGCCGGGGAGCTGTTTTTT,TRBV10-3,-,TRBJ2-2,-
CASRKLAGVGEQFF,TGTGCCAGCAGGAAACTAGCGGGGGTGGGTGAGCAGTTCTTC,TRBV14,TRBD2,TRBJ2-1,-
CASSHPRGTGTSGTYEQYF,TGTGCCAGCAGCCACCCGAGGGGGACAGGGACTAGCGGCACCTACGAGCAGTACTTC,TRBV3-1/TRBV3-2,TRBD2,TRBJ2-7,-
CASSLGQGAEQPQHF,TGCGCCAGCAGCTTGGGTCAGGGGGCAGAGCAGCCCCAGCATTTT,TRBV5-1,TRBD1,TRBJ1-5,-
CASSLDPGERNYGYTF,TGCGCCAGCAGCTTGGATCCGGGAGAGCGTAACTATGGCTACACCTTC,TRBV5-1,-,TRBJ1-2,-
CASSESAGASNEKLFF,TGCGCCAGCAGTGAGTCGGCGGGAGCTTCTAATGAAAAACTGTTTTTT,TRBV10-1,-,TRBJ1-4,few
CASSLGGTVSYNEQFF,TGTGCCAGCAGCTTAGGGGGGACAGTAAGCTACAATGAGCAGTTCTTC,TRBV7-6,TRBD1,TRBJ2-1,-
CASSSTPSSYNSPLHF,TGTGCCAGCAGCTCAACCCCCAGCTCCTATAATTCACCCCTCCACTTT,TRBV11-2,-,TRBJ1-6,-
CAWLGLAPSTDTQYF,TGTGCCTGGCTTGGACTTGCCCCTAGCACAGATACGCAGTATTTT,TRBV30,-,TRBJ2-3,-
CASSYQGVADTQYF,TGTGCCAGCAGTTACCAGGGGGTGGCAGATACGCAGTATTTT,TRBV6-5,TRBD1,TRBJ2-3,-
CASSEPGQDTGELFF,TGTGCCAGCAGTGAACCGGGACAGGACACCGGGGAGCTGTTTTTT,TRBV25-1,TRBD1,TRBJ2-2,-
CASLTGQRPQETQYF,TGTGCCAGTCTTACAGGGCAGCGGCCCCAAGAGACCCAGTACTTC,TRBV19,-,TRBJ2-5,-
CASSFDPSVEQFF,TGCGCCAGCAGCTTTGATCCCTCGGTGGAGCAGTTCTTC,TRBV5-1,-,TRBJ2-1,-
CASIGQGGNTIYF,TGTGCCAGCATCGGACAGGGAGGAAACACCATATATTTT,TRBV6-5,TRBD1,TRBJ1-3,-
CASARQGDNSPLHF,TGTGCCAGCGCAAGACAGGGGGACAATTCACCCCTCCACTTT,TRBV25-1,TRBD1,TRBJ1-6,-
CSVLTGTGIQGEQYF,TGCAGCGTCTTGACCGGGACAGGGATTCAGGGCGAGCAGTACTTC,TRBV29-1,TRBD1,TRBJ2-7,-
CATSGTGTSSYNEQFF,TGTGCCACCAGTGGTACCGGGACAAGCTCCTACAATGAGCAGTTCTTC,TRBV24-1,-,TRBJ2-1,-
CASTSRVRANTGELFF,TGTGCCAGCACCTCCCGTGTGCGAGCGAACACCGGGGAGCTGTTTTTT,TRBV21-1,-,TRBJ2-2,-
CASSLGSGGTEAFF,TGTGCCAGCAGTTTAGGTTCGGGGGGCACTGAAGCTTTCTTT,TRBV28,-,TRBJ1-1,-
CASSLTQGYYEQYF,TGTGCCAGCAGCTTGACACAGGGTTACTACGAGCAGTACTTC,TRBV5-6,-,TRBJ2-7,-
CASSNPGQPQHF,TGTGCCAGCAGCAATCCGGGTCAGCCCCAGCATTTT,TRBV7-6,-,TRBJ1-5,-
CASRYGTESNYGYTF,TGTGCCAGCAGATATGGGACAGAGAGCAACTATGGCTACACCTTC,TRBV6-5,TRBD1,TRBJ1-2,-
CASTDWQGSTDTQYF,TGTGCCAGCACCGACTGGCAGGGGAGCACAGATACGCAGTATTTT,TRBV2,-,TRBJ2-3,-
CAWSVPGSSPHGYTF,TGTGCCTGGAGTGTACCGGGTAGTTCTCCCCACGGCTACACCTTC,TRBV30,-,TRBJ1-2,-